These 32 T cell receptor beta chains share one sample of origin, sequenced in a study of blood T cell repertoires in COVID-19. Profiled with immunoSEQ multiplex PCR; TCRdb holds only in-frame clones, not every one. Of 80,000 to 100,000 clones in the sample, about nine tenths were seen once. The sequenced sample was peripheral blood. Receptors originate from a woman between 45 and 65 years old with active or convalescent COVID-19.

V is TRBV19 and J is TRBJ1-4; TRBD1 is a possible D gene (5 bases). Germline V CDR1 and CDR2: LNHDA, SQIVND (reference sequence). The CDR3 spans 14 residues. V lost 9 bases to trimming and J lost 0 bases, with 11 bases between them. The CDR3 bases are TGTGCCAGCGGAGGGACTTCAACTAATGAAAAACTGTTTTTT. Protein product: CASGGTSTNEKLFF.

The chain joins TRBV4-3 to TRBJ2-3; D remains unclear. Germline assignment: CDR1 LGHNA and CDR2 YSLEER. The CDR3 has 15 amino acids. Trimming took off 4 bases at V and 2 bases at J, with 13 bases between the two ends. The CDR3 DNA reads TGCGCCAGCAGCCCAGTCCCTGGGCCCACAGATACGCAGTATTTT. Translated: CASSPVPGPTDTQYF.

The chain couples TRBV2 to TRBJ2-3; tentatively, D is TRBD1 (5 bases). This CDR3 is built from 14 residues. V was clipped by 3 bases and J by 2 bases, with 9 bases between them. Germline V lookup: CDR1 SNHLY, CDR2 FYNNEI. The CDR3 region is CASSDRQTTDTQYF. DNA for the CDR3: TGTGCCAGCAGTGATCGACAGACCACAGATACGCAGTATTTT. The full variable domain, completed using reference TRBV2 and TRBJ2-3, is EPEVTQTPSHQVTQMGQEVILRCVPISNHLYFYWYRQILGQKVEFLVSFYNNEISEKSEIFDDQFSVERPDGSNFTLKIRSTKLEDSAMYFCASSDRQTTDTQYFGPGTRLTVL.

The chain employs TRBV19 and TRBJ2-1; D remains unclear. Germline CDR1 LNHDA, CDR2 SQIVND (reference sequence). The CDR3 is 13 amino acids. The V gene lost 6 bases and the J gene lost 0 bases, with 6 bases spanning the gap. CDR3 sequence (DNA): TGTGCCAGTAGGGCCTCCTCCTACAATGAGCAGTTCTTC. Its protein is CASRASSYNEQFF.

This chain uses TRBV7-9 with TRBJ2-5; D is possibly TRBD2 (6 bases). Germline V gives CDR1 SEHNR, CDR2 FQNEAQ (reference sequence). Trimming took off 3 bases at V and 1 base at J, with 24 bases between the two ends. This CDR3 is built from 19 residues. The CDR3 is CASSFRGWVAGTLQETQYF. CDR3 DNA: TGTGCCAGCAGCTTTAGGGGTTGGGTGGCGGGGACCCTCCAAGAGACCCAGTACTTC.

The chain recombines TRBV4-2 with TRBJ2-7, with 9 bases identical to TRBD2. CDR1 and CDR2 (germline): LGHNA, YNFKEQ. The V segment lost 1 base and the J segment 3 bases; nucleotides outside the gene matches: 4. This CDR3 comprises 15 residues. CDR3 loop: CASSQVGGGVYEQYF. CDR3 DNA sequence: TGTGCCAGCAGCCAAGTGGGCGGGGGGGTCTACGAGCAGTACTTC.

CDR3 DNA sequence: TGTGCCAGCAGTGCCAACGGTGCTATGGCCCAGCATTTT. Protein: CASSANGAMAQHF. The J gene is TRBJ1-5, the V gene TRBV2; D is undetermined. In germline, CDR1 is SNHLY, CDR2 FYNNEI. The CDR3 is 13 residues long. Trimming took off 4 bases at V and 11 bases at J, with 15 bases between the two ends.

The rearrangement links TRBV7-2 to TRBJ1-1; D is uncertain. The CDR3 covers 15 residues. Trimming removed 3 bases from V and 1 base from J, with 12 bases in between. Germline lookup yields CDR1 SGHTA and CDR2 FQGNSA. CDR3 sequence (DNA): TGTGCCAGCAGCTTCCTCTGGGCGGGGAACACTGAAGCTTTCTTT. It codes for CASSFLWAGNTEAFF.

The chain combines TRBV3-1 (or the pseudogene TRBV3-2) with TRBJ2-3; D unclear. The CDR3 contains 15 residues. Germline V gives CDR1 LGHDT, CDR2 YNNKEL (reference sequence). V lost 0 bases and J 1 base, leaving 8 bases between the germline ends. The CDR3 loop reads CASSQDRRGTDTQYF. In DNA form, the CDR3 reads TGTGCCAGCAGCCAAGATCGTCGGGGCACAGATACGCAGTATTTT.

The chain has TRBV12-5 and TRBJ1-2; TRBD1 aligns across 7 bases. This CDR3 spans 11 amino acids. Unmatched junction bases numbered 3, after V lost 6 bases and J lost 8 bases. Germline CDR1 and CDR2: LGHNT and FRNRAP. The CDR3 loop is CASGQGRGYTF. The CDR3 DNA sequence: TGTGCTAGTGGACAGGGGCGAGGCTACACCTTC. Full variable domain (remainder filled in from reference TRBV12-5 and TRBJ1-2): DARVTQTPRHKVTEMGQEVTMRCQPILGHNTVFWYRQTMMQGLELLAYFRNRAPLDDSGMPKDRFSAEMPDATLATLKIQPSEPRDSAVYFCASGQGRGYTFGSGTRLTVV.

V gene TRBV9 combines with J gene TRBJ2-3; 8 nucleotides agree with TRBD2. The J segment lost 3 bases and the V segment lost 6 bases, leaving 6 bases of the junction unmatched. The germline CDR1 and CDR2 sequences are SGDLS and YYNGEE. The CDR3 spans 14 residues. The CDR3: CASTSGGGTDTQYF. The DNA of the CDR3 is TGTGCCAGCACCTCGGGGGGGGGTACAGATACGCAGTATTTT.

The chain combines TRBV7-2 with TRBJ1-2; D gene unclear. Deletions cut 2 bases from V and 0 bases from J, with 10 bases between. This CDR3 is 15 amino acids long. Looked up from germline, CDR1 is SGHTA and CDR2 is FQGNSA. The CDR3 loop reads CASSLRAVANYGYTF. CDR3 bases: TGTGCCAGCAGCTTAAGAGCGGTAGCTAACTATGGCTACACCTTC.

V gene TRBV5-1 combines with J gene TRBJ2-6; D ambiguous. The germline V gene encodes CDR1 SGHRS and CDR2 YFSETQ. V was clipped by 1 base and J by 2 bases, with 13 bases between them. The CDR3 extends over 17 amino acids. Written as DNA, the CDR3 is TGCGCCAGCAGCTTGTCCAGTCAGAGGCCTGGGGCCAACGTCCTGACTTTC. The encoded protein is CASSLSSQRPGANVLTF.

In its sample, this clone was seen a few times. CDR3 sequence reads: CAISELANTGELFF. The CDR3 coding sequence is TGTGCCATCAGTGAACTAGCGAACACCGGGGAGCTGTTTTTT. The chain combines TRBV10-3 with TRBJ2-2; TRBD2 might be the D (5 bases). The CDR3 extends over 14 amino acids. Germline loops: CDR1 ENHRY, CDR2 SYGVKD. V was clipped by 3 bases and J by 0 bases, with 5 bases between them.

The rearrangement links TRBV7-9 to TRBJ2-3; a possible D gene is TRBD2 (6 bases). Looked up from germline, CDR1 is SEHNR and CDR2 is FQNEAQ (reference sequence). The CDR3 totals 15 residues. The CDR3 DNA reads TGTGTTCTCTCGGGGGTTAGCGGATCCACAGATACGCAGTATTTT. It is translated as CVLSGVSGSTDTQYF.

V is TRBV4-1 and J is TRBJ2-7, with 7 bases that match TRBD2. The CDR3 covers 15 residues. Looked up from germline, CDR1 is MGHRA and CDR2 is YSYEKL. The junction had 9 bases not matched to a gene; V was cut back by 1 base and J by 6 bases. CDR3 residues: CASSQATETSREQYF. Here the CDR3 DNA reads TGCGCCAGCAGCCAAGCTACCGAGACTAGCCGCGAGCAGTACTTC.

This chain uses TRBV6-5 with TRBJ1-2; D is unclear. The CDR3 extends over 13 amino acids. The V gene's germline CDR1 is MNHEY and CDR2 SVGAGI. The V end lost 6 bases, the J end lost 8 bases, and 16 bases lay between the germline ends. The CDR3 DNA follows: TGTGCCAGCAGCTTGGAGGGAGCCCGCGGCTACACCTTC. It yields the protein CASSLEGARGYTF.

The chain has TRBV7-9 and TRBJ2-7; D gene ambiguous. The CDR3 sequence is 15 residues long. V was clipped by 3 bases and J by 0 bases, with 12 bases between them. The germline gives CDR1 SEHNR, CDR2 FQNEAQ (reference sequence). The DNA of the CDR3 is TGTGCCAGCAGCTTTATCTCGGTAGCCTCCTACGAGCAGTACTTC. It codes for CASSFISVASYEQYF.

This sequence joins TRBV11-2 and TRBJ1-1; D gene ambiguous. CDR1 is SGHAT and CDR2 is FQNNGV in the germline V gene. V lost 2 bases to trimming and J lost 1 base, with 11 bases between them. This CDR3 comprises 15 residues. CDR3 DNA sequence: TGTGCCAGCAGCTTAATCGATTCCGGGAACACTGAAGCTTTCTTT. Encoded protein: CASSLIDSGNTEAFF.

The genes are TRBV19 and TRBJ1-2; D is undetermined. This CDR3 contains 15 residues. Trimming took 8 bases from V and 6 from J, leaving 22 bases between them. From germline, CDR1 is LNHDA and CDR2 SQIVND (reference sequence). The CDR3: CASDPPLLDGHGYTF. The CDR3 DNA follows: TGTGCCAGTGATCCCCCGCTCCTCGATGGCCATGGCTACACCTTC. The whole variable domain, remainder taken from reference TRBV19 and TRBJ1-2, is DGGITQSPKYLFRKEGQNVTLSCEQNLNHDAMYWYRQDPGQGLRLIYYSQIVNDFQKGDIAEGYSVSREKKESFPLTVTSAQKNPTAFYLCASDPPLLDGHGYTFGSGTRLTVV.

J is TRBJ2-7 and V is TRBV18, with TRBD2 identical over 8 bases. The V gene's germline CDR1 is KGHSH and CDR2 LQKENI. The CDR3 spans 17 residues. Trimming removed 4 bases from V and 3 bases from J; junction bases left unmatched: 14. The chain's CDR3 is CASSQFADRLANYEQYF. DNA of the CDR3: TGTGCCAGCTCACAGTTTGCTGACCGACTAGCGAACTACGAGCAGTACTTC. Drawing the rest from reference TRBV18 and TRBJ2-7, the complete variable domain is NAGVMQNPRHLVRRRGQEARLRCSPMKGHSHVYWYRQLPEEGLKFMVYLQKENIIDESGMPKERFSAEFPKEGPSILRIQQVVRGDSAAYFCASSQFADRLANYEQYFGPGTRLTVT.

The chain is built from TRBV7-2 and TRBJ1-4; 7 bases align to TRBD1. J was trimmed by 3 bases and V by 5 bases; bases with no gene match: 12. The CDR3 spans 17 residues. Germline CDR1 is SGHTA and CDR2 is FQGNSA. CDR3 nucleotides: TGTGCCAGCAGCCTACGGGGAAGGGGGCAGGCTAATGAAAAACTGTTTTTT. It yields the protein CASSLRGRGQANEKLFF. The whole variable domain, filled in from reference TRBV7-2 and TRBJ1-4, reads GAGVSQSPSNKVTEKGKDVELRCDPISGHTALYWYRQSLGQGLEFLIYFQGNSAPDKSGLPSDRFSAERTGGSVSTLTIQRTQQEDSAVYLCASSLRGRGQANEKLFFGSGTQLSVL.

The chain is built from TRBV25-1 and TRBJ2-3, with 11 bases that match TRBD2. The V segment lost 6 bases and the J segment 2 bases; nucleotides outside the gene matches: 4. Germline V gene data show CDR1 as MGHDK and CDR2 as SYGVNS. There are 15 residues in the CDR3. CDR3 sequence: CASRVAGGVTDTQYF. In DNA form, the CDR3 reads TGTGCCAGCAGAGTAGCGGGGGGGGTCACAGATACGCAGTATTTT.

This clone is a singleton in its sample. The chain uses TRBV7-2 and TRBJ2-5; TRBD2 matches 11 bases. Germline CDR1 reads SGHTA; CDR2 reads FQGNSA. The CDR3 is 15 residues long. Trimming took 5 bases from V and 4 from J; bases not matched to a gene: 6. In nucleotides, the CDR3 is TGTGCCAGCAGCCTGACTAGCGGGGTGGGAGAGACCCAGTACTTC. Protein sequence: CASSLTSGVGETQYF.

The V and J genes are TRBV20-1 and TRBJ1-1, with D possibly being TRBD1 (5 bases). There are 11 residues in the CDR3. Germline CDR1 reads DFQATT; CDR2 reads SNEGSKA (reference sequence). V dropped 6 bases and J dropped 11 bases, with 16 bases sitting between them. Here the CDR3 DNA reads TGCAGTGCCACGGGGGGGTATTATGCTTTCTTT. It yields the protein CSATGGYYAFF.

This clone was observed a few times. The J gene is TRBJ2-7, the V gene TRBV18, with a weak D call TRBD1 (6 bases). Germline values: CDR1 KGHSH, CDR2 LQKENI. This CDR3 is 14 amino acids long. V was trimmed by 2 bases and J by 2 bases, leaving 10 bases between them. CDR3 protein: CASSPRDNTYEQYF. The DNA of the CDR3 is TGTGCCAGCTCACCAAGGGACAATACCTACGAGCAGTACTTC.

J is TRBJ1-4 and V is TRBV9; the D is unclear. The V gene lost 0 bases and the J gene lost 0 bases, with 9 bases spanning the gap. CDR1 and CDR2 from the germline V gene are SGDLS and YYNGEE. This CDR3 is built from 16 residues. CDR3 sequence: CASSVEYYATNEKLFF. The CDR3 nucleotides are TGTGCCAGCAGCGTAGAATACTATGCAACTAATGAAAAACTGTTTTTT.

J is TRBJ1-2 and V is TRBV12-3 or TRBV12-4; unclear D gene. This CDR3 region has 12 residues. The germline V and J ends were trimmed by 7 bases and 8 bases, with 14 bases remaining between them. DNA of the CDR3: TGTGCCAGCACCATTATTCCCGGGGGCTACACCTTC. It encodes CASTIIPGGYTF.

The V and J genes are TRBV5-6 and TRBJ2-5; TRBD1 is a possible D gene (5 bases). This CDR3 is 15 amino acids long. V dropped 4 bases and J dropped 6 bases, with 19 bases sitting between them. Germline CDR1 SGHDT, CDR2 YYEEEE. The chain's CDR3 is CASSPDEPGQQTQYF. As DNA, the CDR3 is TGTGCCAGCAGCCCCGATGAACCAGGGCAACAGACCCAGTACTTC.

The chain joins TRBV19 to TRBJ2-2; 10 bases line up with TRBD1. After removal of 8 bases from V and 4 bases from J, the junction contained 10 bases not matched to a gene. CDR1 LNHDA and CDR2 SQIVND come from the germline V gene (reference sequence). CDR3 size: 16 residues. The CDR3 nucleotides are TGTGCCAGTTCGACAGGGGGCTTGGGTGGCACCGGGGAGCTGTTTTTT. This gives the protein CASSTGGLGGTGELFF. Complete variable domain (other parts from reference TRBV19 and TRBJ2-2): DGGITQSPKYLFRKEGQNVTLSCEQNLNHDAMYWYRQDPGQGLRLIYYSQIVNDFQKGDIAEGYSVSREKKESFPLTVTSAQKNPTAFYLCASSTGGLGGTGELFFGEGSRLTVL.

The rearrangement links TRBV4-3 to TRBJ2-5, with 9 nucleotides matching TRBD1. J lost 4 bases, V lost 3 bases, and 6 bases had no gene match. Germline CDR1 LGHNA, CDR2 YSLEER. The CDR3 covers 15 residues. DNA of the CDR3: TGCGCCAGCAGCCAGGACAGGGGCGTTGGAGAGACCCAGTACTTC. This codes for CASSQDRGVGETQYF.

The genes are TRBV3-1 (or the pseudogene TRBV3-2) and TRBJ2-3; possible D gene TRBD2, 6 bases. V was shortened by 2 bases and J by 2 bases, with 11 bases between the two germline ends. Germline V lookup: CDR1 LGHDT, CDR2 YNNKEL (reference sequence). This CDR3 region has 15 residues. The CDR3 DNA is TGTGCCAGCAGCCAACGGCGGGGCCCCACAGATACGCAGTATTTT. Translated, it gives CASSQRRGPTDTQYF.